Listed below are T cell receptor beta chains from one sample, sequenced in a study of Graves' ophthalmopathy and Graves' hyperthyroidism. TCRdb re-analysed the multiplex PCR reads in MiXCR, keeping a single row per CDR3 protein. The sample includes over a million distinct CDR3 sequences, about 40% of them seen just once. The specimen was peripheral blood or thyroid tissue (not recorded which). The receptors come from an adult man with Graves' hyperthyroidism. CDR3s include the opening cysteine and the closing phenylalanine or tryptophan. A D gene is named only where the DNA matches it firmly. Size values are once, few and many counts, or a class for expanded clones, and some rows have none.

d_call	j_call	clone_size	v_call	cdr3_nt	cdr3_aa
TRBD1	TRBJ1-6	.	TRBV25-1	TGTGCCAGCAGTGCGGGACAGGGTTCACCCCTCCACTTT	CASSAGQGSPLHF
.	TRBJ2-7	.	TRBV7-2	TGTGCCAGCAGCCGACGGCCAGGGGTCCCCCCCTCCTACGAGCAGTACTTC	CASSRRPGVPPSYEQYF
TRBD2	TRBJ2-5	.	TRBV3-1	TGTGCCAGCAGCCAAGATTGGCCTAGCGGGAGGGCCGGGGAGACCCAGTACTTC	CASSQDWPSGRAGETQYF
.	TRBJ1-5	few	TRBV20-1	TGCAGTGCTGCACCGGGACAATCAGGGTTCAATCAGCCCCAGCATTTT	CSAAPGQSGFNQPQHF
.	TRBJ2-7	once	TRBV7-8	TGTGCCAGCAGCTTACACGTAACAGAGCAGTACTTC	CASSLHVTEQYF
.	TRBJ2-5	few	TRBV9	TGTGCCAGCAGCGTAGACGGCCTCCAAGAGACCCAGTACTTC	CASSVDGLQETQYF
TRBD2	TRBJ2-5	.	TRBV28	TGTGCCAGCAGTTTAGTTGGAGCGGGAGCCCGAGAGACCCAGTACTTC	CASSLVGAGARETQYF
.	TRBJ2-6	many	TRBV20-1	TGCAGTGCTAGAGATCAGGCGGGTAGTGGGGCCAACGTCCTGACTTTC	CSARDQAGSGANVLTF
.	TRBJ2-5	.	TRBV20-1	TGCAGTGCGCTGGAGGGGGGCGAAGAGACCCAGTACTTC	CSALEGGEETQYF
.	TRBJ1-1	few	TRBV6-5	TGTGCCAGCGTTTTCCGACAGATGCGGAACACTGAAGCTTTCTTT	CASVFRQMRNTEAFF
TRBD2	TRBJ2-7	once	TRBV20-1	TGCAGTGCTTCTCAATCTAGCGGGGGACCCTACGAGCAGTACTTC	CSASQSSGGPYEQYF
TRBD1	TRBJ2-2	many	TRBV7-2	TGTGCCAGCGTGGTCGGCAGGGGGCGAAACGGGGAGCTGTTTTTT	CASVVGRGRNGELFF
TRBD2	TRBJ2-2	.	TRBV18	TGTGCCAGCTCACCCAGCGGGAGTGAGCTGTTTTTT	CASSPSGSELFF
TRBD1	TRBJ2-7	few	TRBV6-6	TGTGCCAGCAGTACAGGACAGGGACTTGATGTGCAGTACTTC	CASSTGQGLDVQYF
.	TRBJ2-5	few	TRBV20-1	TGCAGTGCCACAATTCAAGAGACCCAGTACTTC	CSATIQETQYF
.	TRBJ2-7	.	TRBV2	TGTGCCAGCAGTTACTCTCAAGGAGCCCCCTACGAGCAGTACTTC	CASSYSQGAPYEQYF
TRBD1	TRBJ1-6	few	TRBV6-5	TGTGCCAGCAGTTACTCGACAGGGGGCAACTATAATTCACCCCTCCACTTT	CASSYSTGGNYNSPLHF
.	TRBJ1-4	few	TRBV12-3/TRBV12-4	TGTGCCAGCACCTCGATTGAGGAAAAACTGTTTTTT	CASTSIEEKLFF
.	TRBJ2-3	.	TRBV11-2	TGTGCCAGCAGCCAAGGTTGGGGCACAGATACGCAGTATTTT	CASSQGWGTDTQYF
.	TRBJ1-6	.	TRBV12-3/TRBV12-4	TGTGCCAGCAGTTTAATCGAGACCAGTAGGTCACCCCTCCACTTT	CASSLIETSRSPLHF
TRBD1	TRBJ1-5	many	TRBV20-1	TGCAGTGCGCCAACCGGGACAGGGTTAGCCCAGCATTTT	CSAPTGTGLAQHF
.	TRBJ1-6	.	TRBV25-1	TGTGCCAGCAGTTTATTACCCGGCCGAAGGGGGAGCTCCTATAATTCACCCCTCCACTTT	CASSLLPGRRGSSYNSPLHF
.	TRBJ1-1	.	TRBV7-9	TGTGCCAGCAGCTTTGCAGACAGAAACACTGAGGCTTTCTTT	CASSFADRNTEAFF
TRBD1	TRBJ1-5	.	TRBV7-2	TGTGCCAGCAGCCAAGAGGAAGGGACAGCCCGCAATCAGCCCCAGCATTTT	CASSQEEGTARNQPQHF
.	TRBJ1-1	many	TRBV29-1	TGCAGCGTTGTGGAGGATCGACAGGTACCTTTCTTT	CSVVEDRQVPFF
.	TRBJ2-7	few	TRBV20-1	TGCAGTGCCCCCAGAGGGTACGAGCAGTACTTC	CSAPRGYEQYF
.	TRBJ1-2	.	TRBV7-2	TGTGCCAGCAGCTTAGACCGGGGGCGGGAAGGCTACACCTTC	CASSLDRGREGYTF
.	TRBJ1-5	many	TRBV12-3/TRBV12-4	TGTGCCAGCAGGACCGACAGGAGCAATCAGCCCCAGCATTTT	CASRTDRSNQPQHF
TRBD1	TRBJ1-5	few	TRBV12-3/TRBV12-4	TGTGCCAGCAGTTTGGAGCCGGGACAGGGCTATTTCCAGCCCCAGCATTTT	CASSLEPGQGYFQPQHF
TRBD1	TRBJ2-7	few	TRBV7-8	TGTGCCAGCAGCCAGGGACAGGCTACCTACGAGCAGTACTTC	CASSQGQATYEQYF
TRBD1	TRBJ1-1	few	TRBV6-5	TGTGCCAGCAGTCTCCTCGGACAGGGGGGTGAAGCTTTCTTT	CASSLLGQGGEAFF
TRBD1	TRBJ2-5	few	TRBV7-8	TGTGCCAGCAGCGCCAACCGACAGGGGCGCACCCAAACCCAGTACTTC	CASSANRQGRTQTQYF
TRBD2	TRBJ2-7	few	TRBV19	TGTGCCAGTAGCCCACACACGAGGACTAGCGGGGCTCTCTACGAGCAGTACTTC	CASSPHTRTSGALYEQYF
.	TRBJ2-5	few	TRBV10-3	TGTGCCAGCAGTTTCAATGTCGAGGAGACCCAGTACTTC	CASSFNVEETQYF
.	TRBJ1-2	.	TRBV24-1	TGTGCCACCAGTGATGCAGGGTTAAAAGGGAATGGCTACACCTTC	CATSDAGLKGNGYTF
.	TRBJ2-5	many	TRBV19	TGTGCCAGTAGTATAAGGACAGCACAAGAGACCCAGTACTTC	CASSIRTAQETQYF